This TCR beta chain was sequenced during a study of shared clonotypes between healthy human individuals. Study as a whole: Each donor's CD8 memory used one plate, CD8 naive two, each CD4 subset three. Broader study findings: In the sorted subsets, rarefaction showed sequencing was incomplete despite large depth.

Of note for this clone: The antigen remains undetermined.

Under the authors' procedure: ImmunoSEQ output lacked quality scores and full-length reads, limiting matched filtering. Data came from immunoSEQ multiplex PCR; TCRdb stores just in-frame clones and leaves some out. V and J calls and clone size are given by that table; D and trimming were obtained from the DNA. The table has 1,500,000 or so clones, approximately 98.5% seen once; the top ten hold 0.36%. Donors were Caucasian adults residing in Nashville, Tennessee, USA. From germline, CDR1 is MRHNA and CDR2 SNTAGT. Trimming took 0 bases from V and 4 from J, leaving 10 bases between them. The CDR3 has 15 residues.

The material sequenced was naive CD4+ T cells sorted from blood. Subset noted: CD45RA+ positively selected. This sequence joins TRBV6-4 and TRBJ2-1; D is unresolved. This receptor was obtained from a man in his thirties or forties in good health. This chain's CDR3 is CASSDSVGLYNEQFF. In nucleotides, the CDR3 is TGTGCCAGCAGTGACTCGGTGGGTTTATACAATGAGCAGTTCTTC.